This is a list of T cell receptor beta chains from one sample in a study of T cells in localized non-small cell lung cancer. Sequencing was performed with immunoSEQ multiplex PCR; in TCRdb, only in-frame clones are kept and a portion is missing. The sample yields fewer than 75,000 clones, around 84% seen once. Sample: peripheral blood, taken before any cancer treatment. Receptor source: a female donor of 60 years or more with stage I lung adenocarcinoma. The CDR3 runs from the conserved cysteine through the conserved F or W. The D gene is left open where the match is weak. Only part of the rows carry a size: once, few, many, or a class if the clone is expanded.

>TRBJ1-4|TRBD1|TRBV10-3|once
TGTGCCATCAGCAAGACAGGACAGGGAGGAAATGAAAAACTGTTTTTT
CAISKTGQGGNEKLFF
>TRBJ2-5|TRBD1|TRBV11-3|NA
TGTGCCAACAGCCCCGGGGGACAGGGGGCCACGGAGACCCAGTACTTC
CANSPGGQGATETQYF
>TRBJ1-2|TRBD1|TRBV6-4|NA
TGTGCCAGCAGTGACTGGAACAGGGGATATGGCTACACCTTC
CASSDWNRGYGYTF
>TRBJ2-1|TRBD2|TRBV19|once
TGTGCCAGTAGTATGGTATCTAGCGGCCGGGGCCAGGAGTTCTTC
CASSMVSSGRGQEFF
>TRBJ1-1|NA|TRBV2|NA
TGTGCCAGCAGCCGATACGACACTGAAGCTTTCTTT
CASSRYDTEAFF
>TRBJ2-1|TRBD1|TRBV28|NA
TGTGCCAGCAGTGGGACAGGCGGGAATGAGCAGTTCTTC
CASSGTGGNEQFF
>TRBJ1-4|NA|TRBV5-5|NA
TGTGCCAGCAGCCTCCAGGGAAGAACTAATGAAAAACTGTTTTTT
CASSLQGRTNEKLFF
>TRBJ2-7|NA|TRBV6-5|NA
TGTGCCAGCAGTTACTCGGGGTCGACCTACGAGCAGTACTTC
CASSYSGSTYEQYF
>TRBJ1-6|NA|TRBV12-1|few
TGTGCCAGCAGCCGCGGGACACCGAATTCACCCCTCCACTTT
CASSRGTPNSPLHF
>TRBJ2-3|TRBD2|TRBV18|NA
TGTGCCAGCTCACCACCGTATCCCACTAGCGGGAGAGAGGGTACGCAGTATTTT
CASSPPYPTSGREGTQYF
>TRBJ2-1|NA|TRBV2|NA
TGTGCCAGCAGTGTCGTGGTGGGAGCGACCCGTGAGCAGTTCTTC
CASSVVVGATREQFF
>TRBJ1-1|NA|TRBV5-6|NA
TGTGCCAGCAGCTTCACCTCGGGGGGGCGTCTCGGAGCTTTCTTT
CASSFTSGGRLGAFF
>TRBJ1-2|NA|TRBV7-2|few
TGTGCCAGCAGCTCCCGGGACACAATGCGGGGCTACACCTTC
CASSSRDTMRGYTF
>TRBJ2-1|NA|TRBV9|NA
TGTGCCAGCAGCCTATCGGGAGTTTACAATGAGCAGTTCTTC
CASSLSGVYNEQFF
>TRBJ2-7|TRBD1|TRBV4-1|NA
TGCGCCAGCAGCCAAGATGCCGGGACAGGGAAGGGCTACGAGCAGTACTTC
CASSQDAGTGKGYEQYF
>TRBJ2-6|NA|TRBV5-8|NA
TGTGCCAGCAGCCCGGGTGGGGGTACTGGGGCCAACGTCCTGACTTTC
CASSPGGGTGANVLTF